The present entry profiles one TCR beta chain with its context. Antigen unknown. This sample stems from a study of T cell responses to AZD1222 COVID-19 vaccine. Study outcomes and limitations: Possibly, clonal diversity was underestimated; donors were largely white British and included more females.

Produced via immunoSEQ multiplex PCR; TCRdb's table is partial and in-frame only. The sample holds roughly 140,000 clones, about nine tenths seen once. Trimming at V came to 2 bases and at J to 2 bases, leaving 8 bases not matched to a gene. This CDR3 region has 16 residues. CDR1 and CDR2 (germline): SGHNT, YYREEE (reference sequence). This receptor was obtained from an adult in good health. The chain employs TRBV5-4 and TRBJ2-3; TRBD2 matches at 7 bases. Material: peripheral blood, obtained on day 0 of AZD1222 vaccination. CDR3 sequence (DNA): TGTGCCAGCAGCTTTGGGCGGGAGAGAAACACAGATACGCAGTATTTT. Amino acids: CASSFGRERNTDTQYF.